This entry lists 8 T cell receptor beta chains sequenced from one sample in a study of T-cell reconstitution after alpha-beta-depleted transplantation in children. Unique molecular identifiers tagged the TCRbeta library. TCRdb reprocessed the PCR reads via MiXCR and lists one record per CDR3 protein. This table holds hundreds of thousands of distinct CDR3 sequences, under 15% found once. This material consisted of PBMCs, taken before TCRalphabeta/CD19-depleted stem cell transplant. These receptors all come from a girl aged 2 to 9 with congenital amegakaryocytic thrombocytopenia, due to receive a stem cell transplant.

This chain connects TRBV19 to TRBJ2-7; D is unresolved. This CDR3 has 14 residues. CDR1 is LNHDA, CDR2 SQIVND, per germline (reference sequence). With 3 bases removed from V and 0 bases from J, the gap between germline ends came to 9 bases. The CDR3 DNA is TGTGCCAGTAGTATCGCCCACAACTCCTACGAGCAGTACTTC. It yields the protein CASSIAHNSYEQYF. Full variable domain (remainder filled in from reference TRBV19 and TRBJ2-7): DGGITQSPKYLFRKEGQNVTLSCEQNLNHDAMYWYRQDPGQGLRLIYYSQIVNDFQKGDIAEGYSVSREKKESFPLTVTSAQKNPTAFYLCASSIAHNSYEQYFGPGTRLTVT.

The chain is built from TRBV12-3 or TRBV12-4 and TRBJ1-5; the D is unclear. Deletions cut 0 bases from V and 4 bases from J, with 16 bases between. This CDR3 spans 17 amino acids. CDR3 bases: TGTGCCAGCAGTTTAGCCCCTCATTCCGGGCCAAATCAGCCCCAGCATTTT. Translating it yields CASSLAPHSGPNQPQHF.

The chain has TRBV20-1 and TRBJ2-7; perhaps TRBD2 as D (5 bases). V was clipped by 0 bases and J by 2 bases, with 8 bases between them. Germline V gene lookup returns CDR1 DFQATT and CDR2 SNEGSKA (reference sequence). The CDR3 has 13 amino acids. Here the CDR3 DNA reads TGCAGTGCTAGAGACCCCGGGGCCTACGAGCAGTACTTC. It encodes CSARDPGAYEQYF.

This clonotype was found a few times. The rearrangement uses TRBV5-1 and TRBJ2-2; possible D gene TRBD2, 6 bases. V was cut by 5 bases and J by 0 bases, with 11 bases left in between. The CDR3 is 15 residues long. CDR1 is SGHRS, CDR2 YFSETQ, per germline. The CDR3 reads CASREEGSNTGELFF. The CDR3 region has the DNA TGCGCCAGCAGGGAGGAGGGTTCGAACACCGGGGAGCTGTTTTTT.

This clonotype was observed many times. The chain recombines TRBV18 with TRBJ1-2; D ambiguous. Trimming removed 7 bases from V and 2 bases from J, with 11 bases in between. Per germline, CDR1 KGHSH and CDR2 LQKENI. The CDR3 consists of 13 residues. In DNA form, the CDR3 reads TGTGCCAGCTTTAACCGATCGAACTATGGCTACACCTTC. Amino acid sequence: CASFNRSNYGYTF. The full variable domain, with the rest looked up from reference TRBV18 and TRBJ1-2, is NAGVMQNPRHLVRRRGQEARLRCSPMKGHSHVYWYRQLPEEGLKFMVYLQKENIIDESGMPKERFSAEFPKEGPSILRIQQVVRGDSAAYFCASFNRSNYGYTFGSGTRLTVV.

In this sample, this clonotype turned up many times. The V and J genes are TRBV20-1 and TRBJ2-2; 7 nucleotides agree with TRBD1. The CDR3 covers 13 residues. Germline lookup yields CDR1 DFQATT and CDR2 SNEGSKA (reference sequence). V shed 6 bases, J shed 4 bases, and the junction held 5 bases outside the gene matches. This CDR3 reads CSAQTGFTGELFF. CDR3 DNA sequence: TGCAGTGCCCAGACAGGGTTCACCGGGGAGCTGTTTTTT.

This chain connects TRBV5-1 to TRBJ2-7; either TRBD1 or TRBD2 may supply D (5 bases each). V was shortened by 0 bases and J by 6 bases, with 16 bases between the two germline ends. The CDR3 has 15 amino acids. Germline assignment: CDR1 SGHRS and CDR2 YFSETQ. The CDR3 sequence is CASSLALGTVVEQYF. The CDR3 DNA follows: TGCGCCAGCAGCTTGGCGCTGGGGACGGTCGTCGAGCAGTACTTC.

This clonotype was detected ten times or more. This chain links TRBV20-1 with TRBJ2-3; TRBD2 matches at 13 bases. The CDR3 spans 19 residues. Germline V lookup: CDR1 DFQATT, CDR2 SNEGSKA (reference sequence). With V trimmed by 1 base and J by 3 bases, 13 bases remained unmatched. The CDR3 protein is CSARASRTSGSGLTDTQYF. The CDR3 region has the DNA TGCAGTGCTAGAGCTTCGAGGACTAGCGGGAGTGGACTTACAGATACGCAGTATTTT.